Below, 20 T cell receptor beta chains from the same sample are listed, as sequenced in a study of PD-L1 blockade in urothelial cancer. Repertoires were generated with immunoSEQ multiplex PCR, while TCRdb's copy carries only in-frame clones and drops some. The data contain approximately 32,000 clones, 84% of them singletons. Here the sequenced sample was PBMCs, taken around atezolizumab (anti-PD-L1) treatment. These receptors all come from a man between 60 and 75 years old with urothelial cancer.

In DNA, the CDR3 is TGTGCCAGTAGTCAGACTGGAAACACCATATATTTT. The encoded protein is CASSQTGNTIYF. The chain couples TRBV19 to TRBJ1-3; no reliable D call. CDR1 is LNHDA and CDR2 is SQIVND in the germline V gene (reference sequence). The CDR3 is 12 residues long. Trimming stripped 5 bases from V and 2 bases from J, with 4 bases between.

The gene calls are TRBV5-1 and TRBJ2-3, with a tentative D call TRBD1 (5 bases). Germline V gene lookup returns CDR1 SGHRS and CDR2 YFSETQ. Trimming took off 0 bases at V and 0 bases at J, with 11 bases between the two ends. The CDR3 runs 16 residues. The CDR3 here is CASSLGDSASTDTQYF. Here the CDR3 DNA reads TGCGCCAGCAGCTTGGGTGACAGTGCTAGCACAGATACGCAGTATTTT.

The chain is built from TRBV10-1 and TRBJ2-2; the D is unclear. The CDR3 contains 14 residues. Trimming removed 3 bases from V and 4 bases from J, with 9 bases in between. The germline gives CDR1 WNHNN, CDR2 SYGVQD (reference sequence). The CDR3 DNA sequence: TGCGCCAGCAGTGAAACAAGATTCACCGGGGAGCTGTTTTTT. This translates into CASSETRFTGELFF.

This clone was observed a single time. The DNA for the CDR3 is TGTGCCACCAGCAGAGATGCGGGTCGCACCGGGGAGCTGTTTTTT. This codes for CATSRDAGRTGELFF. The J gene is TRBJ2-2, the V gene TRBV15; perhaps TRBD2 as D (5 bases). Germline CDR1 is LNHNV and CDR2 is YYDKDF (reference sequence). The ends were cut back, 0 bases at V and 4 bases at J, with 9 bases in the middle. This CDR3 spans 15 amino acids.

V is TRBV28 and J is TRBJ2-1; 9 bases are shared with TRBD1. Germline CDR1 is MDHEN and CDR2 is SYDVKM. The CDR3 sequence is 16 residues long. V lost 6 bases, J lost 12 bases, and 18 bases stayed unmatched. The CDR3 protein is CASREATGGTGLGQFF. In DNA, the CDR3 is TGTGCCAGCAGAGAGGCGACAGGGGGGACGGGCCTTGGGCAGTTCTTC. Supplemented by reference TRBV28 and TRBJ2-1, the full variable domain reads DVKVTQSSRYLVKRTGEKVFLECVQDMDHENMFWYRQDPGLGLRLIYFSYDVKMKEKGDIPEGYSVSREKKERFSLILESASTNQTSMYLCASREATGGTGLGQFFGPGTRLTVL.

The rearrangement uses TRBV27 and TRBJ2-6; 10 bases match TRBD1. The CDR3 length is 16 residues. The V gene end was trimmed by 5 bases and the J gene end by 4 bases; junction bases not matched to a gene: 5. Germline V CDR1 and CDR2: MNHEY, SMNVEV (reference sequence). CDR3 DNA sequence: TGTGCCAGCAGTAGAGACAGGGGGCGGGGGGCCAACGTCCTGACTTTC. Protein product: CASSRDRGRGANVLTF.

This chain joins TRBV5-4 and TRBJ2-3; tentatively, D is TRBD2 (5 bases). CDR1 is SGHNT, CDR2 YYREEE, per germline (reference sequence). V shed 3 bases and J shed 2 bases, with 10 bases lying between them. The CDR3 is 14 residues long. The CDR3 nucleotides are TGTGCCAGCAGCTCGGGATCATTCACAGATACGCAGTATTTT. It is translated as CASSSGSFTDTQYF. Full variable domain (remainder filled in from reference TRBV5-4 and TRBJ2-3): ETGVTQSPTHLIKTRGQQVTLRCSSQSGHNTVSWYQQALGQGPQFIFQYYREEENGRGNFPPRFSGLQFPNYSSELNVNALELDDSALYLCASSSGSFTDTQYFGPGTRLTVL.

The chain employs TRBV5-1 and TRBJ2-3, with 7 bases aligning to TRBD1. CDR1 and CDR2 (germline): SGHRS, YFSETQ. This CDR3 spans 14 amino acids. The V and J ends lost 3 bases and 2 bases, in that order; junction bases with no gene match: 3. The CDR3 region is CASSYGQATDTQYF. In DNA form, the CDR3 reads TGCGCCAGCAGCTACGGACAGGCCACAGATACGCAGTATTTT.

V gene TRBV29-1 combines with J gene TRBJ2-7; 15 nucleotides agree with TRBD2. V lost 7 bases to trimming and J lost 3 bases; unmatched junction nucleotides: 4. This CDR3 region has 14 residues. CDR1 is SQVTM and CDR2 is ANQGSEA in the germline V gene. The CDR3 loop is CSGGTSGRIYEQYF. In DNA, the CDR3 is TGCAGCGGGGGGACTAGCGGGAGGATCTACGAGCAGTACTTC.

J is TRBJ1-1 and V is TRBV6-1; 7 bases fit TRBD1. This CDR3 is 15 amino acids long. Germline V CDR1 and CDR2: MNHNS, SASEGT. V shed 7 bases and J 4 bases; nucleotides not matched to a gene: 12. The CDR3 DNA follows: TGTGCCAGCAATAGACAGGGTTCCGGGGGCACTGAAGCTTTCTTT. Translation: CASNRQGSGGTEAFF.

The chain couples TRBV27 to TRBJ2-1; D unresolved. Germline V CDR1 and CDR2: MNHEY, SMNVEV (reference sequence). The CDR3 covers 14 residues. Trimming left V 8 bases short and J 8 bases short, with 19 bases between. CDR3 loop: CASFPSRRMHEQFF. As DNA, the CDR3 is TGTGCCAGCTTTCCGTCTAGGAGAATGCATGAGCAGTTCTTC.

The chain couples TRBV18 to TRBJ2-7; 7 bases are a match to TRBD2. From germline, CDR1 is KGHSH and CDR2 LQKENI. The CDR3 extends over 15 amino acids. V was pared by 0 bases and J by 5 bases, with 7 bases of the junction left unmatched. CDR3 residues: CASSPPGGASHEQYF. DNA of the CDR3: TGTGCCAGCTCACCACCGGGAGGGGCATCCCACGAGCAGTACTTC.

The chain combines TRBV7-9 with TRBJ2-7; D possibly corresponds to TRBD2 (6 bases). In germline, CDR1 is SEHNR, CDR2 FQNEAQ (reference sequence). V lost 1 base and J lost 2, with 12 bases in between. The CDR3 extends over 15 amino acids. The CDR3: CASSLVPGATYEQYF. DNA of the CDR3: TGTGCCAGCAGCTTAGTCCCGGGAGCCACCTACGAGCAGTACTTC.

The sample holds one count of this clone. CDR3 region: CASSLTGATGELFF. The CDR3, as DNA: TGTGCCAGCAGCTTGACAGGGGCCACCGGGGAGCTGTTTTTT. The chain joins TRBV5-4 to TRBJ2-2; TRBD1 agrees at 7 bases. Germline CDR1 is SGHNT and CDR2 is YYREEE (reference sequence). V lost 1 base, J lost 4 bases, and 1 base stayed unmatched. This CDR3 comprises 14 residues.

V gene TRBV30 combines with J gene TRBJ1-6, with D unclear. The CDR3 runs to 13 residues. Looked up from germline, CDR1 is GTSNPN and CDR2 is SVGIG (reference sequence). The germline V and J ends were trimmed by 3 bases and 5 bases, with 8 bases remaining between them. The CDR3 coding sequence is TGTGCCTGGAGGGAGGAGGATAATTCACCCCTCCACTTT. Its protein product is CAWREEDNSPLHF.

The chain joins TRBV28 to TRBJ1-4, with 8 bases fitting TRBD1. CDR1 is MDHEN, CDR2 SYDVKM, per germline. The CDR3 is 13 residues long. Trimming took 8 bases from V and 5 from J; bases not matched to a gene: 4. This CDR3 reads CASGDRRNEKLFF. DNA of the CDR3: TGTGCCAGCGGGGACAGGCGGAATGAAAAACTGTTTTTT.

The sample holds a few counts of this clone. This rearrangement joins TRBV5-1 to TRBJ2-1; D tentatively fits TRBD1 or TRBD2 (11 bases each). The CDR3 has 22 residues. Germline CDR1 reads SGHRS; CDR2 reads YFSETQ. The V gene lost 1 base and the J gene lost 6 bases, with 35 bases spanning the gap. The CDR3 spells CASSLIGQGALAGALFSNEQFF. CDR3 bases: TGCGCCAGCAGCTTGATAGGACAGGGGGCACTAGCGGGAGCCCTTTTTAGCAATGAGCAGTTCTTC.

V is TRBV7-2 and J is TRBJ2-2, with D possibly matching TRBD2 (5 bases). Germline V lookup: CDR1 SGHTA, CDR2 FQGNSA. Trimming took off 5 bases at V and 7 bases at J, with 11 bases between the two ends. The CDR3 is 13 residues long. The CDR3 region has the DNA TGTGCCAGCAGCCCTCGGAGGAGCGGGGAGCTGTTTTTT. This codes for CASSPRRSGELFF. The entire variable domain, with the rest obtained from reference TRBV7-2 and TRBJ2-2, is as follows: GAGVSQSPSNKVTEKGKDVELRCDPISGHTALYWYRQSLGQGLEFLIYFQGNSAPDKSGLPSDRFSAERTGGSVSTLTIQRTQQEDSAVYLCASSPRRSGELFFGEGSRLTVL.

The rearrangement joins TRBV4-2 to TRBJ2-3, with TRBD2 matching over 11 bases. The CDR3 is 17 amino acids. Germline V CDR1 and CDR2: LGHNA, YNFKEQ. V shed 0 bases, J shed 0 bases, and the junction held 2 bases outside the gene matches. CDR3: CASSQETSGASTDTQYF. The CDR3 DNA reads as TGTGCCAGCAGCCAAGAGACTAGCGGGGCTAGCACAGATACGCAGTATTTT.

The V call is TRBV7-9, the J call TRBJ1-4, with unresolved D. This CDR3 is built from 14 residues. Germline CDR1 reads SEHNR; CDR2 reads FQNEAQ (reference sequence). V lost 5 bases and J 3 bases, leaving 10 bases between the germline ends. The CDR3 DNA follows: TGTGCCAGCAGCCGAACAAGATCTAATGAAAAACTGTTTTTT. The encoded protein is CASSRTRSNEKLFF.